A selection of T cell receptor beta chains follows, all from one sample in a study of CD8+CD57+ T cells in acquired aplastic anemia. TCRdb recomputed calls from the reads with MiXCR, one row per CDR3 protein. The sample has 68,000 or so distinct CDR3 sequences, approximately 51% seen once. Specimen: sorted CD4+, CD8+, or CD8+CD57+ T cells (not recorded which) from PBMCs. Source of these receptors: a human donor in good health, serving as a control. Both conserved end residues are part of each CDR3. A D gene is named only where the DNA matches it firmly. For some rows the clone size is stated as once, few or many, or as a class when expanded; others skip it.

abundance,v_gene,j_gene,d_gene,CDR3aa,CDR3nt
NA,TRBV10-3,TRBJ2-7,NA,CAISAQESPYEQYF,TGTGCCATCAGTGCGCAGGAGTCCCCCTACGAGCAGTACTTC
NA,TRBV25-1,TRBJ1-4,NA,CASSEGWGAEKLFF,TGTGCCAGCAGTGAAGGATGGGGAGCGGAAAAACTGTTTTTT
NA,TRBV7-9,TRBJ2-7,NA,CASSPVGEQYF,TGTGCCAGCAGCCCCGTGGGGGAGCAGTACTTC
NA,TRBV7-2,TRBJ2-7,TRBD1,CASSLTGTDSYEQYF,TGTGCCAGCAGCTTAACCGGGACAGACTCCTACGAGCAGTACTTC
many,TRBV18,TRBJ2-1,TRBD1,CASSGQGRAEFF,TGTGCCAGCTCAGGACAGGGTCGGGCGGAGTTCTTC
NA,TRBV19,TRBJ2-7,NA,CASSIDRSVEQYF,TGTGCCAGTAGTATAGATAGGAGTGTCGAGCAGTACTTC
NA,TRBV19,TRBJ2-3,NA,CASSITARSDTQYF,TGTGCCAGTAGTATAACGGCGCGGTCAGATACGCAGTATTTT
medium-sized,TRBV10-3,TRBJ2-7,TRBD1,CAISGDRDEQYF,TGTGCCATCAGTGGAGACAGGGACGAGCAGTACTTC
NA,TRBV7-2,TRBJ2-3,NA,CASSLELVGTDTQYF,TGTGCCAGCAGCTTAGAGCTGGTGGGGACAGATACGCAGTATTTT
few,TRBV10-3,TRBJ2-7,NA,CAISAGTRSYEQYF,TGTGCCATCAGTGCTGGGACTCGGAGCTACGAGCAGTACTTC
many,TRBV5-5,TRBJ2-7,NA,CASSSVGQDEQYF,TGTGCCAGCAGCTCCGTGGGTCAGGACGAGCAGTACTTC
NA,TRBV2,TRBJ2-7,NA,CASSPNEREQYF,TGTGCCAGCAGCCCGAACGAAAGGGAGCAGTACTTC
NA,TRBV29-1,TRBJ2-7,NA,CSVARDYEQYF,TGCAGCGTTGCCAGGGACTACGAGCAGTACTTC
NA,TRBV20-1,TRBJ2-7,TRBD2,CSATGTSGGPPTYEQYF,TGCAGTGCTACCGGGACTAGCGGGGGGCCACCAACCTACGAGCAGTACTTC
many,TRBV6-1,TRBJ1-1,NA,CASSEVFPELTEAFF,TGTGCCAGCAGTGAAGTCTTTCCAGAACTAACTGAAGCTTTCTTT
NA,TRBV10-1,TRBJ2-7,NA,CASSYSSGRYEQYF,TGTGCCAGCAGTTACTCTTCGGGAAGGTACGAGCAGTACTTC
NA,TRBV20-1,TRBJ2-1,TRBD2,CSATPGTSGTNNEQFF,TGCAGTGCTACCCCCGGGACTAGCGGGACTAACAATGAGCAGTTCTTC
many,TRBV6-1,TRBJ2-1,NA,CASRDWLNEQFF,TGTGCCAGCCGGGACTGGCTCAATGAGCAGTTCTTC
NA,TRBV5-1,TRBJ2-7,TRBD1,CASSGGQGISYEQYF,TGCGCCAGCAGCGGGGGACAGGGCATTTCCTACGAGCAGTACTTC
NA,TRBV10-3,TRBJ1-3,NA,CAIIDPDSSGNTIYF,TGTGCCATCATCGACCCCGACAGCTCTGGAAACACCATATATTTT
NA,TRBV7-9,TRBJ2-3,TRBD1,CATDRGGDTQYF,TGTGCCACCGACAGGGGGGGGGATACGCAGTATTTT
once,TRBV4-1,TRBJ1-1,NA,CASSRGLEGKGAFF,TGCGCCAGCAGCCGAGGATTGGAGGGGAAAGGAGCTTTCTTT
NA,TRBV19,TRBJ1-2,NA,CASSTDSSGAYGYTF,TGTGCCAGTAGTACGGACAGTTCTGGGGCCTATGGCTACACCTTC
many,TRBV7-9,TRBJ2-1,NA,CASSSESHTYNEQFF,TGTGCCAGCAGCTCCGAATCCCACACCTACAATGAGCAGTTCTTC
few,TRBV13,TRBJ1-5,NA,CASSESNQPQHF,TGTGCCAGCAGCGAGAGCAATCAGCCCCAGCATTTT
many,TRBV7-6,TRBJ2-3,TRBD2,CASSPGLAGFLSDTQYF,TGTGCCAGCAGCCCGGGACTAGCGGGGTTCCTTTCAGATACGCAGTATTTT
many,TRBV12-3/TRBV12-4,TRBJ1-2,NA,CASSLAEGGYTF,TGTGCCAGCAGTTTAGCCGAGGGTGGCTACACCTTC
NA,TRBV12-3/TRBV12-4,TRBJ1-5,NA,CASSLAGRDQPRHF,TGTGCCAGCAGTTTAGCAGGGCGCGATCAGCCCCGACATTTT
NA,TRBV5-1,TRBJ2-7,NA,CASGKGAFEQYF,TGCGCCAGCGGCAAAGGGGCCTTCGAGCAGTACTTC
once,TRBV10-2,TRBJ2-7,NA,CASSKPETYEQYF,TGCGCCAGCAGTAAGCCCGAAACTTACGAGCAGTACTTC
NA,TRBV6-1,TRBJ2-3,NA,CASREGQLDPSTDTQYF,TGTGCCAGCAGGGAAGGACAGTTAGACCCTAGCACAGATACGCAGTATTTT
many,TRBV7-8,TRBJ2-5,TRBD2,CASSLVAGGQLQETQYF,TGTGCCAGCAGCTTAGTTGCGGGGGGACAACTCCAAGAGACCCAGTACTTC
NA,TRBV7-9,TRBJ1-6,TRBD1,CASSLETGWSPLHF,TGTGCCAGCAGCTTAGAGACAGGGTGGTCACCCCTCCACTTT
once,TRBV19,TRBJ1-1,TRBD1,CANSPRRQGAQAEAFF,TGTGCCAATAGTCCCAGACGACAGGGAGCGCAGGCTGAAGCTTTCTTT
NA,TRBV19,TRBJ1-5,NA,CASSIKGRSDQPQHF,TGTGCCAGTAGTATAAAGGGAAGGTCGGATCAGCCCCAGCATTTT
many,TRBV6-1,TRBJ1-2,TRBD1,CASSEVGGDSLSNGYTF,TGTGCCAGCAGTGAAGTTGGGGGGGACAGCCTAAGCAATGGCTACACCTTC
NA,TRBV24-1,TRBJ1-6,NA,CATETVYSPLHF,TGTGCCACCGAGACAGTATACTCACCCCTCCACTTT
NA,TRBV11-1,TRBJ2-3,TRBD2,CASSPPGLAGDTQYF,TGTGCCAGCAGCCCTCCGGGACTAGCAGGCGATACGCAGTATTTT
NA,TRBV11-2,TRBJ1-1,TRBD1,CASSLGQGMKNTEAFF,TGTGCCAGCAGCCTCGGACAGGGGATGAAGAACACTGAAGCTTTCTTT
NA,TRBV20-1,TRBJ2-7,NA,CSASGTNLPSPYEQYF,TGCAGTGCTAGCGGGACCAACCTACCCTCTCCCTACGAGCAGTACTTC
many,TRBV9,TRBJ2-7,TRBD2,CASSVGLAGVYEQYF,TGTGCCAGCAGCGTAGGACTAGCGGGGGTCTACGAGCAGTACTTC
many,TRBV7-6,TRBJ2-3,NA,CASSLLGRTDTQYF,TGTGCCAGCAGCTTATTGGGTAGGACAGATACGCAGTATTTT
NA,TRBV19,TRBJ1-6,TRBD1,CASTLSQGSLSPLHF,TGTGCCAGTACCCTCTCACAGGGGTCACTTTCACCCCTCCACTTT
many,TRBV6-1,TRBJ1-3,NA,CASSEALYQGRGNTIYF,TGTGCCAGCAGTGAAGCACTCTACCAGGGAAGAGGAAACACCATATATTTT
NA,TRBV29-1,TRBJ2-2,TRBD1,CSVGTGGGTGELFF,TGCAGCGTTGGGACAGGGGGAGGAACCGGGGAGCTGTTTTTT
many,TRBV7-9,TRBJ2-2,NA,CASSLVPRAGELFF,TGTGCCAGCAGCTTAGTGCCTCGCGCCGGGGAGCTGTTTTTT
many,TRBV3-1,TRBJ2-7,TRBD1,CASSQQGTGDVEQYF,TGTGCCAGCAGCCAACAGGGGACAGGGGACGTCGAGCAGTACTTC
NA,TRBV10-2,TRBJ1-5,TRBD1,CATRTGINKPQHF,TGCGCCACCCGGACAGGAATTAACAAGCCCCAGCATTTT
medium-sized,TRBV2,TRBJ2-7,TRBD1,CASREDRGNYEQYF,TGTGCCAGCAGGGAGGACAGGGGGAACTACGAGCAGTACTTC
NA,TRBV10-3,TRBJ2-3,NA,CAIRARYGSTDTQYF,TGTGCCATCAGGGCCCGGTACGGTAGCACAGATACGCAGTATTTT
many,TRBV27,TRBJ2-1,TRBD2,CASRSGRIYNEQFF,TGTGCCAGTAGGAGCGGGAGGATCTACAATGAGCAGTTCTTC
NA,TRBV6-5,TRBJ1-2,NA,CASSYATGTAGGYTF,TGTGCCAGCAGTTACGCGACCGGGACGGCGGGTGGCTACACCTTC
once,TRBV29-1,TRBJ1-5,NA,CSAGQMIELQPQHF,TGCAGCGCCGGACAGATGATTGAGCTTCAGCCCCAGCATTTT
medium-sized,TRBV29-1,TRBJ1-2,TRBD1,CSVEPGQEYGYTF,TGCAGCGTTGAACCGGGACAGGAATATGGCTACACCTTC
NA,TRBV4-1,TRBJ2-7,TRBD2,CAGSFTSGDYEQYF,TGCGCCGGCAGCTTCACTAGCGGGGACTACGAGCAGTACTTC
NA,TRBV7-3,TRBJ1-1,TRBD1,CASSSQGQGGSEAFF,TGTGCCAGCAGTTCCCAGGGACAGGGGGGATCTGAAGCTTTCTTT
many,TRBV6-6,TRBJ2-2,NA,CASSYGLYEAGELFF,TGTGCCAGCAGTTACGGTTTGTACGAGGCCGGGGAGCTGTTTTTT
many,TRBV4-1,TRBJ2-2,TRBD2,CASSFGTSGGAQNTGELFF,TGCGCCAGCAGCTTCGGGACTAGCGGGGGGGCCCAGAACACCGGGGAGCTGTTTTTT
NA,TRBV29-1,TRBJ1-5,NA,CSVDEGLGQPQHF,TGCAGCGTTGACGAGGGGCTCGGACAGCCCCAGCATTTT